The 12 T cell receptor beta chains below were found in one sample sequenced in a study of shared clonotypes between healthy human individuals. The assay was immunoSEQ multiplex PCR, and TCRdb's table has in-frame clones only and misses some. The repertoire has 2.3 million or so clones, roughly 93% of them found once; the top ten carry 0.39%. Sequencing was performed on naive CD4+ T cells from PBMCs. Subset described: CD45RA+ positively selected. These receptors came from a man aged 18-30 years in good health. Some clones in this sample may be carry-over from other donors' samples.

V usage is TRBV4-1 and J usage is TRBJ1-2; D remains unclear. The germline V gene has CDR1 MGHRA and CDR2 YSYEKL. Trimming removed 0 bases from V and 10 bases from J, with 15 bases in between. This CDR3 contains 14 residues. In nucleotides, the CDR3 is TGCGCCAGCAGCCAAGAACGGGAATCGAAGATCTACACCTTC. Amino acids: CASSQERESKIYTF.

The V gene is TRBV20-1, the J gene TRBJ2-5; D is unclear. The CDR3 has 11 residues. Trimming removed 5 bases from V and 5 bases from J, with 9 bases in between. Per the germline V gene, CDR1 is DFQATT and CDR2 is SNEGSKA (reference sequence). The CDR3 DNA sequence: TGCAGTGCTGGTTCTGGGGAGACCCAGTACTTC. Translating it yields CSAGSGETQYF.

The rearrangement uses TRBV7-2 and TRBJ2-3, with TRBD2 identical over 8 bases. CDR1 is SGHTA and CDR2 is FQGNSA in the germline V gene. V lost 1 base to trimming and J lost 10 bases; unmatched junction nucleotides: 4. The CDR3 loop spans 13 amino acids. CDR3 bases: TGTGCCAGCAGCTTAGAGGCGCGGGAGGCGCAGTATTTT. Residues: CASSLEAREAQYF.

This clone has a handful of counts. The CDR3 spells CSVGPGTVYEQYF. The CDR3 region has the DNA TGCAGCGTTGGACCTGGGACAGTCTACGAGCAGTACTTC. J is TRBJ2-7 and V is TRBV29-1; 7 nucleotides align to TRBD1. CDR1 is SQVTM and CDR2 is ANQGSEA in the germline V gene. The CDR3 consists of 13 residues. The J segment lost 3 bases and the V segment lost 4 bases, leaving 6 bases of the junction unmatched.

The rearrangement joins TRBV25-1 to TRBJ1-1, with TRBD1 matching over 8 bases. CDR1 and CDR2 from the germline V gene are MGHDK and SYGVNS. This CDR3 is 14 amino acids long. The V gene end was trimmed by 7 bases and the J gene end by 2 bases; junction bases not matched to a gene: 6. For the CDR3, the DNA is TGTGCCAGCACTCGGACAGGGACAAACACTGAAGCTTTCTTT. Translated, it gives CASTRTGTNTEAFF.

The chain links TRBV5-1 to TRBJ2-7; maybe TRBD2 (5 bases). This CDR3 is 14 amino acids long. Deletions cut 1 base from V and 6 bases from J, with 14 bases between. Germline V lookup: CDR1 SGHRS, CDR2 YFSETQ. The CDR3: CASSLPEGVSEQYF. In DNA, the CDR3 is TGCGCCAGCAGCTTGCCCGAGGGAGTAAGCGAGCAGTACTTC.

In DNA form, the CDR3 reads TGCAGCGTTGAAGCCCCGGAAAGATATTCTTCCACTGTTACAGATACGCAGTATTTT. Amino acid sequence: CSVEAPERYSSTVTDTQYF. The chain joins TRBV29-1 to TRBJ2-3; D gene uncertain. V lost 1 base, J lost 3 bases, and 26 bases lay in between. The germline gives CDR1 SQVTM, CDR2 ANQGSEA. The CDR3 spans 19 residues.

The chain carries TRBV13 and TRBJ1-2; D unclear. From germline, CDR1 is PRHDT and CDR2 FYEKMQ (reference sequence). The CDR3 extends over 13 amino acids. Trimming took off 6 bases at V and 6 bases at J, with 14 bases between the two ends. CDR3 bases: TGTGCCAGCAGTCACCAGACATATCATGGCTACACCTTC. It encodes CASSHQTYHGYTF.

The rearrangement links TRBV6-5 to TRBJ2-5, with TRBD1 matching 7 bases. Germline V lookup: CDR1 MNHEY, CDR2 SVGAGI. The CDR3 has 16 amino acids. V lost 0 bases to trimming and J lost 7 bases; unmatched junction nucleotides: 11. CDR3 nucleotide sequence: TGTGCCAGCAGTTACTCGAGGAAGGGGGCCCTGCCGACCCAGTACTTC. Translation gives CASSYSRKGALPTQYF.

The chain joins TRBV11-2 to TRBJ2-5, with D maybe TRBD1 (5 bases). There are 14 residues in the CDR3. Germline-derived CDR1 and CDR2 are SGHAT and FQNNGV. Trimming took off 5 bases at V and 2 bases at J, with 12 bases between the two ends. The CDR3 DNA sequence: TGTGCCAGCAGCCCTAGACAGTTGCAAGAGACCCAGTACTTC. This gives the protein CASSPRQLQETQYF.

The chain carries TRBV18 and TRBJ1-1, with 9 bases identical to TRBD1. The V segment lost 3 bases and the J segment 1 base; nucleotides outside the gene matches: 6. Germline values: CDR1 KGHSH, CDR2 LQKENI. The CDR3 totals 16 residues. The CDR3 DNA sequence: TGTGCCAGCTCACCTCAGACAGGGGGTGCGAACACTGAAGCTTTCTTT. It is translated as CASSPQTGGANTEAFF. The whole variable domain, filled in from reference TRBV18 and TRBJ1-1, reads NAGVMQNPRHLVRRRGQEARLRCSPMKGHSHVYWYRQLPEEGLKFMVYLQKENIIDESGMPKERFSAEFPKEGPSILRIQQVVRGDSAAYFCASSPQTGGANTEAFFGQGTRLTVV.

This chain uses TRBV7-8 with TRBJ2-2; 9 nucleotides match TRBD2. Trimming cost V 5 bases and J 3 bases; bases outside gene matches: 7. The CDR3 covers 16 residues. CDR1 is SGHVS and CDR2 is FQNEAQ in the germline V gene. CDR3 region: CASSLPGLADTGELFF. DNA of the CDR3: TGTGCCAGCAGCCTACCGGGACTAGCCGACACCGGGGAGCTGTTTTTT.